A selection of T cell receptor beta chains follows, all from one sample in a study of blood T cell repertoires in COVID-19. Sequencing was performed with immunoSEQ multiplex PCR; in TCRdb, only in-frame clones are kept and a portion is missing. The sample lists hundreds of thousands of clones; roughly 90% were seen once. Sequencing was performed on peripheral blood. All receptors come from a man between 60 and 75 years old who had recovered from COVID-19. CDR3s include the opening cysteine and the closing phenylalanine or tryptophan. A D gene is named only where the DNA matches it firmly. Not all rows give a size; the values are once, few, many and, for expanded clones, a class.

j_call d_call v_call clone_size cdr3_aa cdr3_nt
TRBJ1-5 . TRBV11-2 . CASSLRGGGSQHF TGTGCCAGCAGCTTACGGGGGGGAGGGTCCCAGCATTTT
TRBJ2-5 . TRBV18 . CASSPGAWRETQYF TGTGCCAGCTCACCAGGGGCCTGGCGGGAGACCCAGTACTTC
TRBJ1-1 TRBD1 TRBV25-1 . CASSDQDRVTEAFF TGTGCCAGCAGTGACCAAGACAGGGTCACTGAAGCTTTCTTT
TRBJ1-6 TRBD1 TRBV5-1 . CASSGTGLDNSPLHF TGCGCCAGCAGCGGGACAGGGCTAGATAATTCACCCCTCCACTTT
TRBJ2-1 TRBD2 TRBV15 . CATSRDPGGNEQFF TGTGCCACCAGCAGAGATCCGGGGGGCAATGAGCAGTTCTTC
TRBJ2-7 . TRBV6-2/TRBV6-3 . CASSYSIRGADEQYF TGTGCCAGCAGTTACTCGATTAGGGGTGCGGACGAGCAGTACTTC
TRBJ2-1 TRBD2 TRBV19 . CASSIAAGGYNEQFF TGTGCCAGTAGTATAGCAGCGGGAGGGTACAATGAGCAGTTCTTC
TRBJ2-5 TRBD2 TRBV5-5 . CASSWTSGRAGETQYF TGTGCCAGCAGCTGGACTAGCGGGAGGGCCGGGGAGACCCAGTACTTC
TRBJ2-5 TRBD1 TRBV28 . CASTIRGTGAETQYF TGTGCCAGCACAATACGCGGGACAGGGGCAGAGACCCAGTACTTC
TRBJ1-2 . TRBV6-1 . CASSEQGEVVGGYTF TGTGCCAGCAGTGAACAGGGTGAGGTCGTCGGTGGCTACACCTTC
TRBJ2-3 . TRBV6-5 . CASSLGTQQYF TGTGCCAGCAGTCTGGGGACACAGCAGTATTTT
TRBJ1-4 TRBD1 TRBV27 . CASSPWDRINEKLFF TGTGCCAGCAGTCCCTGGGACAGAATTAATGAAAAACTGTTTTTT
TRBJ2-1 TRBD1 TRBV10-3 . CAIGQGVENEQFF TGTGCCATAGGACAGGGGGTTGAGAATGAGCAGTTCTTC
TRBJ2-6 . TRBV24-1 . CATSEGGSGANVLTF TGTGCCACCAGTGAAGGGGGCTCTGGGGCCAACGTCCTGACTTTC
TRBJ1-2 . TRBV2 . CASSTANYGYTF TGTGCCAGCAGTACAGCTAACTATGGCTACACCTTC
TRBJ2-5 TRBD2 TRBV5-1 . CASSSSGETQYF TGCGCCAGCAGCTCTAGCGGGGAGACCCAGTACTTC
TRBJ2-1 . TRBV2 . CASSEGGRDRGLLEQFF TGTGCCAGCAGTGAAGGGGGCCGGGACAGAGGACTACTTGAGCAGTTCTTC
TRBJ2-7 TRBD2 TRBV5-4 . CASSTSGKSSYEQYF TGTGCCAGCAGCACGAGCGGGAAAAGCTCCTACGAGCAGTACTTC
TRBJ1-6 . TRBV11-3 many CASRLRFADSPLHF TGTGCCAGCAGGCTACGGTTTGCCGATTCACCCCTCCACTTT
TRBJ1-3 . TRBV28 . CASSIGRGNTIYF TGTGCCAGCAGCATTGGGAGGGGAAACACCATATATTTT
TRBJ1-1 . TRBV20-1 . CSASKVPGYTEAFF TGCAGTGCTAGTAAAGTTCCGGGGTACACTGAAGCTTTCTTT
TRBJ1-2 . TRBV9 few CASSVDPGSSYGYTF TGTGCCAGCAGCGTAGATCCGGGGTCGAGCTATGGCTACACCTTC
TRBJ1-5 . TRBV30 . CAWSGTGQPQHF TGTGCCTGGAGTGGCACCGGTCAGCCCCAGCATTTT
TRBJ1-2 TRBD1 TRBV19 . CASSTRDRGRDGYTF TGTGCCAGTAGTACGAGGGACAGGGGGCGAGATGGCTACACCTTC
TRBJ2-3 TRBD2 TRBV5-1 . CASSLGPGAGDIDTQYF TGCGCCAGCAGCTTGGGTCCCGGGGCGGGAGATATAGATACGCAGTATTTT
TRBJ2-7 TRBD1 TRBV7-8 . CASSLGDRGSYEQYF TGTGCCAGCAGCTTGGGGGACAGGGGATCCTACGAGCAGTACTTC
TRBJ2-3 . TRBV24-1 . CATSDLQGTDTQYF TGTGCCACCAGTGATTTGCAGGGAACAGATACGCAGTATTTT
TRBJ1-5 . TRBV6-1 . CASSEQGGGSSNQPQHF TGTGCCAGCAGTGAACAGGGTGGGGGGTCATCCAATCAGCCCCAGCATTTT
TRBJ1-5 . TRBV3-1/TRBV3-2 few CASSQEWGAGYQPQHF TGTGCCAGCAGCCAAGAATGGGGTGCAGGGTATCAGCCCCAGCATTTT
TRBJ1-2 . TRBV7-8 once CASSSRVPNYGYTF TGTGCCAGCAGCTCCCGGGTCCCTAACTATGGCTACACCTTC
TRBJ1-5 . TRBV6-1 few CASSDIRGWPQHF TGTGCCAGCAGTGATATCAGGGGCTGGCCCCAGCATTTT
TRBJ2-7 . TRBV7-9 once CASSLAGHQSYEQYF TGTGCCAGCAGCTTAGCCGGACACCAGTCCTACGAGCAGTACTTC
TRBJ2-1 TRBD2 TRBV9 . CASSVGLAGGPGNEQFF TGTGCCAGCAGCGTAGGGTTAGCGGGAGGGCCGGGCAATGAGCAGTTCTTC
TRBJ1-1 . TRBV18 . CASSPQGNTEAFF TGTGCCAGCTCACCCCAGGGGAACACTGAAGCTTTCTTT
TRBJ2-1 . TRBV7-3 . CASSPGGTSYNEQFF TGTGCCAGCAGCCCAGGGGGGACTTCCTACAATGAGCAGTTCTTC
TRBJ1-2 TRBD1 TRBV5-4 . CASSLGGGQGAGGYTF TGTGCCAGCAGCTTGGGAGGAGGACAGGGGGCAGGTGGCTACACCTTC
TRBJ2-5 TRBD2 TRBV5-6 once CASSQAVLAGGRGETQYF TGTGCCAGCAGCCAAGCGGTACTAGCGGGAGGGCGGGGAGAGACCCAGTACTTC
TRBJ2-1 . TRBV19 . CASSASERTYNEQFF TGTGCCAGTAGTGCCAGTGAGCGCACCTACAATGAGCAGTTCTTC
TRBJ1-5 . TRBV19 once CASSITGLSNQPQHF TGTGCCAGTAGTATAACGGGACTTTCAAATCAGCCCCAGCATTTT
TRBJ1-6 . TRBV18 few CASSPPLLGASENSPLHF TGTGCCAGCTCACCACCTCTGTTGGGGGCATCTGAAAATTCACCCCTCCACTTT
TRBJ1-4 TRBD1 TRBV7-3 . CASSPTGGEEEKLFF TGTGCCAGCAGCCCAACAGGGGGCGAAGAAGAAAAACTGTTTTTT
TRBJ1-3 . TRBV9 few CASSVGATGGNTIYF TGTGCCAGCAGCGTAGGGGCTACTGGGGGAAACACCATATATTTT
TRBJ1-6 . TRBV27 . CASSLTGKRGSPLHF TGTGCCAGCAGTTTAACAGGGAAGCGGGGTTCACCCCTCCACTTT
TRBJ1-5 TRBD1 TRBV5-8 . CASSLQGAGQPQHF TGTGCCAGCAGCTTACAGGGGGCGGGTCAGCCCCAGCATTTT
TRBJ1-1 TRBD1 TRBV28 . CASRRQGGTEAFF TGTGCCAGCAGGAGACAGGGCGGCACTGAAGCTTTCTTT
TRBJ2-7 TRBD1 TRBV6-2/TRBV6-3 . CASSYSQDRGFRYEQYF TGTGCCAGCAGTTACTCTCAGGACAGGGGGTTTCGGTACGAGCAGTACTTC